The source of this T cell receptor beta chain is a study of blood T cells in healthy people across ages. Whole-study results and caveats: Per million T cells, TCR beta diversity dropped about linearly as age rose. Naive CD4+ cell counts and diversity both ran higher in long-lived than in aged donors.

A minimum of 6 million PBMCs was isolated per sample. Total RNA extracted from each sample amounted to at least 5.5 micrograms. V lost 0 bases, J lost 11 bases, and 9 bases stayed unmatched. Germline V gene lookup returns CDR1 MNHNY and CDR2 SVGAGI (reference sequence). The CDR3 loop spans 16 amino acids. With respect to this clonotype: Its antigen is as yet unknown. This may be a read error: a much more frequent sequence differs by one nucleotide.

Through a sample-barcoded 5' primer and a J-beta primer mix, a second PCR was run for roughly 6 to 12 cycles. One entry per CDR3 protein results from TCRdb running MiXCR on the 5' RACE reads. The repertoire holds around 580,000 distinct CDR3 sequences, with roughly 48% as singletons. The sequenced material came from blood. The chain recombines TRBV6-6 with TRBJ2-5; 13 nucleotides agree with TRBD2. The sequence was obtained from an older man in good health. The CDR3, as DNA: TGTGCCAGCAGTTACTCCCCTACTAGCGGGGGGGATGAGCAGTACTTC. Its protein is CASSYSPTSGGDEQYF.